The entry below describes one T cell receptor beta chain. The target antigen is unknown. The study sequenced cultured CD4+ T cell DNA using the Oncomine TCR Beta short-read assay. One entry per CDR3 protein, called by TCRdb with MiXCR from the PCR reads. The sample has fewer than 30,000 distinct CDR3 sequences; about two thirds are singletons. These data come from a study of vaccination and CD4 T cells after COVID-19. This CDR3 comprises 16 residues. Trimming removed 0 bases at V and 0 bases at J, with 12 bases between. Per the germline V gene, CDR1 is MNHNS and CDR2 is SASEGT. Treatment described: approximately nine-day PBMC culture with coronavirus spike peptide pools or control peptides (ViraFEST assay).

The sequencing used CD4+ T cells from blood, cultured in vitro, collected after SARS-CoV-2 vaccination. The V call is TRBV6-1, the J call TRBJ2-7; D unresolved. The clonotype was recovered from a human donor who received a COVID-19 vaccine. This CDR3 reads CASSEARLLSSYEQYF. The DNA of the CDR3 is TGTGCCAGCAGTGAAGCGCGACTTCTCAGCTCCTACGAGCAGTACTTC.